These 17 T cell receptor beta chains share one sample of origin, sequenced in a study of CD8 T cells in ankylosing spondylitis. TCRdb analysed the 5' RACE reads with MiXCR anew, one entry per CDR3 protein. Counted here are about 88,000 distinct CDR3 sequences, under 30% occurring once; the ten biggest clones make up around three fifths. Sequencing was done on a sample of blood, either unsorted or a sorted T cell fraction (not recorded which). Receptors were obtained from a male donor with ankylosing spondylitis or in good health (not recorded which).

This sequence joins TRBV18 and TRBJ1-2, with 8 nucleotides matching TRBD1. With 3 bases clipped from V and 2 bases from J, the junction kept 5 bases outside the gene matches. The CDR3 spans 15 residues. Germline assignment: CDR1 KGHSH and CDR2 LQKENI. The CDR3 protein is CASSPTDRENYGYTF. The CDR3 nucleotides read TGTGCCAGCTCACCGACGGACAGGGAGAACTATGGCTACACCTTC.

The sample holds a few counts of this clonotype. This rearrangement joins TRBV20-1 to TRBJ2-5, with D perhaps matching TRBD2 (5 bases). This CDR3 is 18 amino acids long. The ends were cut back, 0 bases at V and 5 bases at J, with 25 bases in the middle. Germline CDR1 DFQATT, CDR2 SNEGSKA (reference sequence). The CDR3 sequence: CSARDRRRLAVSWETQYF. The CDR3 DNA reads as TGCAGTGCTAGAGATCGGAGGAGGCTAGCTGTAAGCTGGGAGACCCAGTACTTC.

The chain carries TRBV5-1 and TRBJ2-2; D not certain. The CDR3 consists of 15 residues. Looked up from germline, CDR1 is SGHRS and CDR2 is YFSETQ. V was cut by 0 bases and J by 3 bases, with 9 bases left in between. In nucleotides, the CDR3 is TGCGCCAGCAGCTTGGCCTCGGCGGACACCGGGGAGCTGTTTTTT. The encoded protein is CASSLASADTGELFF.

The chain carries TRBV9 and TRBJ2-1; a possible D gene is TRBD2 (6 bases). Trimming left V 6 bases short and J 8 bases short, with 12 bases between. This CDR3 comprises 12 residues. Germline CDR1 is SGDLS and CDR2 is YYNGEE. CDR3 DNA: TGTGCCAGCACCGGGGGAGGAGATGAGCAGTTCTTC. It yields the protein CASTGGGDEQFF.

CDR3 protein: CASSPHDFYEQYF. CDR3 sequence (DNA): TGTGCCAGCAGTCCACATGACTTCTACGAGCAGTACTTC. The chain carries TRBV12-3 or TRBV12-4 and TRBJ2-7; unclear D gene. This CDR3 contains 13 residues. Deletions cut 5 bases from V and 3 bases from J, with 11 bases between.

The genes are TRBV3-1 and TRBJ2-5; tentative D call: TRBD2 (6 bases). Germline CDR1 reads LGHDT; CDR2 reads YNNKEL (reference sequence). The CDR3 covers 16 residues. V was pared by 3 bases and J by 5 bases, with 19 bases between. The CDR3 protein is CASSQGVTGAVETQYF. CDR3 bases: TGTGCCAGCAGCCAGGGAGTGACGGGAGCGGTGGAGACCCAGTACTTC.

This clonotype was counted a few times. The CDR3 DNA sequence: TGTGCCAGCAGCTCCGGAGACGGGCTGACTAGCGGAGTCTACAATGAGCAGTTCTTC. It translates to CASSSGDGLTSGVYNEQFF. The rearrangement uses TRBV7-3 and TRBJ2-1, with 9 positions matching TRBD2. Germline loops: CDR1 SGHTA, CDR2 FQGTGA. Losses at the gene ends were 4 bases for V and 3 bases for J; bases not matched to a gene: 16. The CDR3 loop spans 19 amino acids.

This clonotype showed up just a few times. Here the CDR3 reads CASSYSVNAQDGYTF. CDR3 in DNA: TGTGCCAGCAGTTACTCGGTGAATGCACAGGATGGCTACACCTTC. The V call is TRBV6-5, the J call TRBJ1-2, with TRBD1 as a possible D gene (5 bases). Germline loops: CDR1 MNHEY, CDR2 SVGAGI. V was pared by 0 bases and J by 6 bases, with 14 bases between. This CDR3 is built from 15 residues.

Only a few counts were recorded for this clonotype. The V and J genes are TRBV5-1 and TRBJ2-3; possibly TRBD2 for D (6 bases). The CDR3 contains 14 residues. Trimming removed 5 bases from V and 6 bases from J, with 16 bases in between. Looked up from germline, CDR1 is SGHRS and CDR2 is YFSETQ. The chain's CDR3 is CASSAYNREDTQYF. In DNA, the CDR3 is TGCGCCAGCAGTGCGTATAACCGGGAGGATACGCAGTATTTT.

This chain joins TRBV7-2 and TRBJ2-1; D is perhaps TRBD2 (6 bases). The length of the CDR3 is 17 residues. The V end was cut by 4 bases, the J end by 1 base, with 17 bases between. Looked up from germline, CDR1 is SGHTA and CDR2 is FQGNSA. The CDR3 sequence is CASSSKGTGVSYNEQFF. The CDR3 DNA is TGTGCCAGCAGCTCGAAGGGGACGGGAGTATCCTACAATGAGCAGTTCTTC. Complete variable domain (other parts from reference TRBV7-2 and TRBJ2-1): GAGVSQSPSNKVTEKGKDVELRCDPISGHTALYWYRQSLGQGLEFLIYFQGNSAPDKSGLPSDRFSAERTGGSVSTLTIQRTQQEDSAVYLCASSSKGTGVSYNEQFFGPGTRLTVL.

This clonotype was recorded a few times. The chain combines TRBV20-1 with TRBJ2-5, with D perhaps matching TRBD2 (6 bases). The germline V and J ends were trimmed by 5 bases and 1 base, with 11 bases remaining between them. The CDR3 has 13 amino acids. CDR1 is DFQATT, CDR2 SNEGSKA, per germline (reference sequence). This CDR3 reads CSAWGLRQETQYF. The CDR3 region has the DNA TGCAGTGCTTGGGGACTGCGCCAAGAGACCCAGTACTTC.

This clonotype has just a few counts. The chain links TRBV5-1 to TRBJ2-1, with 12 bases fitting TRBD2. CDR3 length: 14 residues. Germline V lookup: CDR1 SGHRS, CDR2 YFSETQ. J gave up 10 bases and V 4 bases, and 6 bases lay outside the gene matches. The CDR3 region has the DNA TGCGCCAGCAGCCCCGGGACTAGCGGGTTAGAGCAGTTCTTC. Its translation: CASSPGTSGLEQFF.

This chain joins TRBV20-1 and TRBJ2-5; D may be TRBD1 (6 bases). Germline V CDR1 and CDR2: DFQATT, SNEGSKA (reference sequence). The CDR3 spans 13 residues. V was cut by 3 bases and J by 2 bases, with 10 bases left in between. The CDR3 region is CSARQGPQETQYF. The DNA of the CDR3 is TGCAGTGCTAGGCAGGGGCCTCAAGAGACCCAGTACTTC.

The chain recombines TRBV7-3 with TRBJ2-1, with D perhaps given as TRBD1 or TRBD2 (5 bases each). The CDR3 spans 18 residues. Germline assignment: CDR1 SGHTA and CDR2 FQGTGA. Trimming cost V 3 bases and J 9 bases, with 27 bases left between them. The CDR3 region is CASSFPFRAREGRGEQFF. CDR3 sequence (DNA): TGTGCCAGCAGCTTCCCCTTCCGGGCCAGAGAGGGTAGGGGTGAGCAGTTCTTC.

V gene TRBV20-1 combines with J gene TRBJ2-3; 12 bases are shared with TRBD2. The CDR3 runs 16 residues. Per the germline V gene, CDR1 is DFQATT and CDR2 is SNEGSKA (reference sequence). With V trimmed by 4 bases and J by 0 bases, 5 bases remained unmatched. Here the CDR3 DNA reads TGCAGTGCTACGACTAGCGGGAGTGTAAGCACAGATACGCAGTATTTT. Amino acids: CSATTSGSVSTDTQYF.

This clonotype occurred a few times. CDR3 in amino acids: CSAPTGMGTDTQYF. For the CDR3, the DNA is TGCAGTGCTCCTACAGGGATGGGCACAGATACGCAGTATTTT. This chain links TRBV20-1 with TRBJ2-3; D possibly corresponds to TRBD1 (6 bases). The ends were cut back, 5 bases at V and 1 base at J, with 13 bases in the middle. CDR1 is DFQATT and CDR2 is SNEGSKA in the germline V gene (reference sequence). This CDR3 contains 14 residues.

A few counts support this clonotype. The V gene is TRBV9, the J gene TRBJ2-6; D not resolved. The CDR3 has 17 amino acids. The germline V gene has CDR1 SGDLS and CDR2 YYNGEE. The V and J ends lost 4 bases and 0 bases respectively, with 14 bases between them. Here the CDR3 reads CASSLPGLSSGANVLTF. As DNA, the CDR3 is TGTGCCAGCAGCCTTCCCGGGCTTAGCTCTGGGGCCAACGTCCTGACTTTC.